Below are 23 T cell receptor beta chains sequenced from a single sample in a study of OX40 agonist ivuxolimab in advanced cancers. Only in-frame clones appear in the TCRdb table, and some are missing; sequencing was by immunoSEQ multiplex PCR. This table holds about 61,000 clones, around 83% found once. The sequencing used CD4+ or CD8+ T cells sorted from blood, collected in a trial of the OX40 agonist ivuxolimab. Every receptor here comes from an adult with an advanced solid tumor such as melanoma, head and neck, liver or kidney cancer.

The chain recombines TRBV11-2 with TRBJ1-1; 9 positions agree with TRBD1. J lost 11 bases, V lost 5 bases, and 6 bases had no gene match. Germline lookup yields CDR1 SGHAT and CDR2 FQNNGV. This CDR3 is built from 12 residues. CDR3 DNA: TGTGCCAGCAGCCGGGACAGGGAGAGGGCTTTCTTT. The encoded protein is CASSRDRERAFF.

This clone appeared a few times. The V call is TRBV5-1, the J call TRBJ1-2, with unresolved D. This CDR3 has 14 residues. The germline V gene has CDR1 SGHRS and CDR2 YFSETQ. Trimming removed 0 bases from V and 6 bases from J, with 12 bases in between. CDR3 sequence: CASSLARDINGYTF. The DNA for the CDR3 is TGCGCCAGCAGCTTGGCGAGGGATATCAATGGCTACACCTTC.

This chain links TRBV5-1 with TRBJ2-3; D gene unclear. Germline CDR1 is SGHRS and CDR2 is YFSETQ. V lost 2 bases to trimming and J lost 3 bases, with 7 bases between them. The CDR3 covers 13 residues. CDR3 in amino acids: CASSFTTTDTQYF. CDR3 bases: TGCGCCAGCAGCTTTACCACAACAGATACGCAGTATTTT.

V usage is TRBV6-5 and J usage is TRBJ2-5; D is undetermined. The germline gives CDR1 MNHEY, CDR2 SVGAGI. The length of the CDR3 is 15 residues. Trimming left V 6 bases short and J 4 bases short, with 18 bases between. The DNA for the CDR3 is TGTGCCAGCAGAATAAGAAGAGGATCTGGAGAGACCCAGTACTTC. It yields the protein CASRIRRGSGETQYF.

The rearrangement joins TRBV6-5 to TRBJ2-7; D assignment may be TRBD1 or TRBD2 (5 bases each). The ends were cut back, 0 bases at V and 4 bases at J, with 16 bases in the middle. This CDR3 has 16 amino acids. Germline assignment: CDR1 MNHEY and CDR2 SVGAGI. CDR3 amino acids: CASSYSAAGWRYEQYF. The DNA of the CDR3 is TGTGCCAGCAGTTACTCGGCGGCAGGGTGGAGGTACGAGCAGTACTTC.

The rearrangement links TRBV19 to TRBJ2-5; 9 nucleotides align to TRBD2. The ends lost 5 bases at V and 2 bases at J; junction bases unmatched: 6. Germline loops: CDR1 LNHDA, CDR2 SQIVND (reference sequence). The CDR3 loop spans 15 amino acids. The CDR3 coding sequence is TGTGCCAGTAGTTTGGGACTAGCCCTACAAGAGACCCAGTACTTC. Its translation: CASSLGLALQETQYF.

In this sample, this clone turned up once. CDR3 loop: CASSLQYSGNTIYF. CDR3 coding DNA: TGTGCCAGCAGTCTCCAGTACTCTGGAAACACCATATATTTT. This rearrangement joins TRBV27 to TRBJ1-3, with D unclear. V lost 5 bases, J lost 0 bases, and 8 bases lay in between. Germline values: CDR1 MNHEY, CDR2 SMNVEV (reference sequence). The CDR3 length is 14 residues.

The genes are TRBV9 and TRBJ2-1; unclear D gene. This CDR3 spans 15 amino acids. Trimming took off 3 bases at V and 0 bases at J, with 10 bases between the two ends. From germline, CDR1 is SGDLS and CDR2 YYNGEE. DNA of the CDR3: TGTGCCAGCAGCGCACAGACAAGCTCCTACAATGAGCAGTTCTTC. Translated, it gives CASSAQTSSYNEQFF.

V is TRBV6-5 and J is TRBJ1-5; TRBD1 matches at 9 bases. Germline V gene data show CDR1 as MNHEY and CDR2 as SVGAGI. The length of the CDR3 is 15 residues. The junction had 2 bases not matched to a gene; V was cut back by 4 bases and J by 1 base. CDR3 amino acids: CASSSDRGSNQPQHF. CDR3 DNA sequence: TGTGCCAGCAGTTCGGACAGGGGAAGCAATCAGCCCCAGCATTTT.

The chain uses TRBV6-1 and TRBJ2-2, with D possibly being TRBD1 or TRBD2 (6 bases each). CDR1 MNHNS and CDR2 SASEGT come from the germline V gene. The CDR3 is 15 amino acids. V lost 4 bases to trimming and J lost 4 bases, with 13 bases between them. CDR3 DNA: TGTGCCAGCAGTGCCCGGGGGCAGAGCACCGGGGAGCTGTTTTTT. Translated, it gives CASSARGQSTGELFF.

The V gene is TRBV5-1, the J gene TRBJ2-5; 7 bases line up with TRBD2. This CDR3 is 15 amino acids long. CDR1 is SGHRS and CDR2 is YFSETQ in the germline V gene. V shed 4 bases, J shed 5 bases, and the junction held 11 bases outside the gene matches. In nucleotides, the CDR3 is TGCGCCAGCAGCCATCGGTCTAGCGGAGGGGAGACCCAGTACTTC. It yields the protein CASSHRSSGGETQYF.

This clone has a handful of counts. The CDR3 loop reads CASSLGTGPNTGELFF. DNA for the CDR3: TGTGCCAGCTCACTGGGGACAGGGCCGAACACCGGGGAGCTGTTTTTT. V usage is TRBV18 and J usage is TRBJ2-2; the match to TRBD1 covers 9 bases. V lost 4 bases and J lost 0; bases outside the gene matches: 3. The germline gives CDR1 KGHSH, CDR2 LQKENI. There are 16 residues in the CDR3.

V is TRBV12-5 and J is TRBJ2-7; D possibly corresponds to TRBD1 (7 bases). Trimming cost V 1 base and J 6 bases, with 16 bases left between them. This CDR3 region has 15 residues. CDR1 and CDR2 (germline): LGHNT, FRNRAP. DNA for the CDR3: TGTGCTAGTGGTTTGGGTCAGCCCAGGGGGGCCGAGCAGTACTTC. As protein: CASGLGQPRGAEQYF.

V gene TRBV7-2 combines with J gene TRBJ2-3; 8 bases agree with TRBD2. CDR3 length: 16 amino acids. V lost 3 bases to trimming and J lost 0 bases; unmatched junction nucleotides: 5. Germline V lookup: CDR1 SGHTA, CDR2 FQGNSA. CDR3 DNA: TGTGCCAGCAGCTTTGGTAGCGGGGTCAGCACAGATACGCAGTATTTT. This gives the protein CASSFGSGVSTDTQYF.

Worth noting for this clone: Other nucleotide sequences from this sample produce the same CDR3. The chain joins TRBV18 to TRBJ1-1; D is unresolved. CDR3 length: 13 amino acids. V gave up 4 bases and J gave up 1 base, with 7 bases separating them. The germline gives CDR1 KGHSH, CDR2 LQKENI. The CDR3 loop is CASSLGGNTEAFF. CDR3 nucleotide sequence: TGTGCCAGCTCACTGGGAGGGAACACTGAAGCTTTCTTT. Based on the CDR3 plus reference TRBV18 and TRBJ1-1, the full variable domain is NAGVMQNPRHLVRRRGQEARLRCSPMKGHSHVYWYRQLPEEGLKFMVYLQKENIIDESGMPKERFSAEFPKEGPSILRIQQVVRGDSAAYFCASSLGGNTEAFFGQGTRLTVV.

This sequence joins TRBV9 and TRBJ1-4; D is unresolved. The V gene's germline CDR1 is SGDLS and CDR2 YYNGEE. Between the trimmed V and J ends, which lost 0 bases and 4 bases, there was a span of 10 bases. The CDR3 spans 15 residues. The CDR3 DNA reads as TGTGCCAGCAGCGTAGGAACAGTCTTTAATGAAAAACTGTTTTTT. Translating it yields CASSVGTVFNEKLFF.

This clone was seen just once. The chain uses TRBV2 and TRBJ2-5; 9 bases line up with TRBD2. From germline, CDR1 is SNHLY and CDR2 FYNNEI. This CDR3 region has 16 residues. V was clipped by 2 bases and J by 4 bases; unmatched bases: 8. CDR3 residues: CASSEQAGGLLETQYF. In nucleotides, the CDR3 is TGTGCCAGCAGTGAACAGGCGGGGGGGCTGTTAGAGACCCAGTACTTC. Together with reference TRBV2 and TRBJ2-5, the CDR3 gives the full variable domain: EPEVTQTPSHQVTQMGQEVILRCVPISNHLYFYWYRQILGQKVEFLVSFYNNEISEKSEIFDDQFSVERPDGSNFTLKIRSTKLEDSAMYFCASSEQAGGLLETQYFGPGTRLLVL.

As DNA, the CDR3 is TGTGCCAGCCACTTGGTGGGTGGGGTGGCGAACACTGAAGCTTTCTTT. Its translation: CASHLVGGVANTEAFF. This sequence joins TRBV18 and TRBJ1-1, with D hard to call. The V gene lost 8 bases and the J gene lost 1 base, with 20 bases spanning the gap. Germline V gives CDR1 KGHSH, CDR2 LQKENI. This CDR3 comprises 16 residues.

V usage is TRBV5-8 and J usage is TRBJ2-3; a possible D gene is TRBD2 (5 bases). V dropped 5 bases and J dropped 2 bases, with 21 bases sitting between them. This CDR3 contains 17 residues. The germline V gene has CDR1 SGHTS and CDR2 YDEGEE. The CDR3 reads CASSSQTTSLPTDTQYF. Here the CDR3 DNA reads TGTGCCAGCAGTTCACAGACTACCTCCCTACCCACAGATACGCAGTATTTT.

This chain uses TRBV30 with TRBJ2-5; 10 bases align to TRBD2. V was pared by 0 bases and J by 4 bases, with 14 bases of the junction left unmatched. Germline V gene sequence: CDR1 GTSNPN, CDR2 SVGIG (reference sequence). This CDR3 spans 18 amino acids. CDR3 in DNA: TGTGCCTGGAGTGTACTCGGGCCTCTAGCGGGGGCAATAGAGACCCAGTACTTC. Encoded protein: CAWSVLGPLAGAIETQYF.

The CDR3 sequence is CASSPGLAETQYF. In DNA, the CDR3 is TGTGCCAGCAGCCCGGGACTAGCCGAGACCCAGTACTTC. The J gene is TRBJ2-5, the V gene TRBV5-8; 9 bases align to TRBD2. The junction had 3 bases not matched to a gene; V was cut back by 4 bases and J by 5 bases. The CDR3 has 13 amino acids. Germline V gene data show CDR1 as SGHTS and CDR2 as YDEGEE.

This clone was detected a few times. The chain joins TRBV28 to TRBJ1-1; 8 nucleotides line up with TRBD1. The V gene end was trimmed by 6 bases and the J gene end by 2 bases; junction bases not matched to a gene: 5. Germline lookup yields CDR1 MDHEN and CDR2 SYDVKM. This CDR3 spans 14 amino acids. The CDR3 DNA follows: TGTGCCAGCAGAGGACAGGGCTTCAACACTGAAGCTTTCTTT. This gives the protein CASRGQGFNTEAFF.

The rearrangement links TRBV19 to TRBJ2-7; D assignment may be TRBD1 or TRBD2 (7 bases each). This CDR3 has 14 amino acids. V lost 4 bases to trimming and J lost 6 bases, with 16 bases between them. Germline lookup yields CDR1 LNHDA and CDR2 SQIVND (reference sequence). Here the CDR3 DNA reads TGTGCCAGTAGTAGTCAGGGGGGGTCCCCCGAGCAGTACTTC. Residues: CASSSQGGSPEQYF.